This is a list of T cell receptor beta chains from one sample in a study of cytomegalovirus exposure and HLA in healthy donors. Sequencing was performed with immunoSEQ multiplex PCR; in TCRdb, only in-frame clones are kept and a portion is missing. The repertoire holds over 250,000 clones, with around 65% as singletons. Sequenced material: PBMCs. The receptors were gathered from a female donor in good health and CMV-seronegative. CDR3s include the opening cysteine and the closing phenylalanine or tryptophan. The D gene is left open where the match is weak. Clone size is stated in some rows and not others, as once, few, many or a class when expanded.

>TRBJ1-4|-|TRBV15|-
TGTGCCACCGGGCAGGGGCTTCAAAGGGGAAAACTGTTTTTT
CATGQGLQRGKLFF
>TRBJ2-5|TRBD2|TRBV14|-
TGTGCCAGCAGCCAAGAGGGAAGCGGGAGTCTCCAAGAGACCCAGTACTTC
CASSQEGSGSLQETQYF
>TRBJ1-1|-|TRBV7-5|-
TGTGCCAGAAGACCTCACAGGAACACTGAAGCTTTCTTT
CARRPHRNTEAFF
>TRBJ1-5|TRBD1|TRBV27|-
TGTGCCAGCAGGCCAGGGGGGCGAAGCAATCAGCCCCAGCATTTT
CASRPGGRSNQPQHF
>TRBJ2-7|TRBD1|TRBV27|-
TGTGCCAGCAGTTTTACAGGGGGCTCCTACGAGCAGTACTTC
CASSFTGGSYEQYF
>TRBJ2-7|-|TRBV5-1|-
TGCGCCAGCAGCCCCGGGACAATCCCCTCCTACGAGCAGTACTTC
CASSPGTIPSYEQYF
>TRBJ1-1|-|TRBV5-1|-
TGCGCCAGCAGCTTGGACAGGGCGAACACTGAAGCTTTCTTT
CASSLDRANTEAFF
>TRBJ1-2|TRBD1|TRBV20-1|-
TGCAGACCGACAGGGCCGGATGGCTACACCTTC
CRPTGPDGYTF
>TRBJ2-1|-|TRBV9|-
TGTGCCAGCAGCGTAGGGGAGTACAGCCCGGAGCAGTTCTTC
CASSVGEYSPEQFF
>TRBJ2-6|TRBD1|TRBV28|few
TGTGCCAGCAGTTTATACGGCAGGGGGATGTCCGGGGCCAACGTCCTGACTTTC
CASSLYGRGMSGANVLTF
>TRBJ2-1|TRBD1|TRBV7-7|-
TGTGCTAGCAGCTTAGGGGCCGGGACAGGGGTCTGTGAGCAGTTCTTC
CASSLGAGTGVCEQFF
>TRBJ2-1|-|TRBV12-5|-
TGTGCTAGTGGGTACGGGAATGAGCAGTTCTTC
CASGYGNEQFF
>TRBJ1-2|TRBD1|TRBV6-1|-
TGTGCCAGCAGCCGGACAGGGGAGGGCTACACCTTC
CASSRTGEGYTF
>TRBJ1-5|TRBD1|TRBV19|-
TGTGCCAGTAGTATAGAGGAGGGGGCGCCTCCAAATCAGCCCCAGCATTTT
CASSIEEGAPPNQPQHF
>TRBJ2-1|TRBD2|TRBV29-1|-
TGCAGCGTCCAAGGACTAGCGGGGGGCTATGAGCAGTTCTTC
CSVQGLAGGYEQFF